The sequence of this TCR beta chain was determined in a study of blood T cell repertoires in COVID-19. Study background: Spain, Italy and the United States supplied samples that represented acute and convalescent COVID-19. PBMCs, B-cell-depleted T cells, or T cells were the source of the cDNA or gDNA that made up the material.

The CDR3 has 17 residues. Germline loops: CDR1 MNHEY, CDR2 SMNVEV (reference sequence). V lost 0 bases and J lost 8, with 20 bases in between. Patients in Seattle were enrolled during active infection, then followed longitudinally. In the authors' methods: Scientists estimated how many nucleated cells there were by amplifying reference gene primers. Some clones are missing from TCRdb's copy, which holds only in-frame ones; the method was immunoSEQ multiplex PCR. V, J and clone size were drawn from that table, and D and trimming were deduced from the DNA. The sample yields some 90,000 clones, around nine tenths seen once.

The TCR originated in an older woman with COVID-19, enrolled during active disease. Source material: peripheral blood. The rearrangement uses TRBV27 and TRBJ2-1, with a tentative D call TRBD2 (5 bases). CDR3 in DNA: TGTGCCAGCAGTTTATCCGGGGTCCCCAGTTTTGGGGATGAGCAGTTCTTC. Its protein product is CASSLSGVPSFGDEQFF.